Detailed here is one TCR beta chain. This specimen belongs to a study of blood T cell repertoires in COVID-19. In the original workflow: Estimates of nucleated cell counts were drawn from the amplification of reference gene primers. Method: immunoSEQ multiplex PCR; TCRdb's copy keeps in-frame clones and lacks some. The DNA gave D and trimming, while V, J and clone size come from that table. The sample has around 150,000 clones, 86% seen once. J lost 3 bases, V lost 0 bases, and 8 bases had no gene match. The CDR3 spans 17 residues. The germline V gene encodes CDR1 SNHLY and CDR2 FYNNEI. The receptor was isolated from a man aged 18 to 30 with acute or convalescent COVID-19. Specimen: peripheral blood. The chain uses TRBV2 and TRBJ2-1; TRBD2 aligns across 7 bases. CDR3 DNA: TGTGCCAGCAGTGAAGCGCGGACTAGAGGTGGCTACAATGAGCAGTTCTTC. Translated, it gives CASSEARTRGGYNEQFF. The variable domain in full, with the rest retrieved from reference TRBV2 and TRBJ2-1, is EPEVTQTPSHQVTQMGQEVILRCVPISNHLYFYWYRQILGQKVEFLVSFYNNEISEKSEIFDDQFSVERPDGSNFTLKIRSTKLEDSAMYFCASSEARTRGGYNEQFFGPGTRLTVL.